This TCR beta chain is from a study of radiation and T cells in renal cell carcinoma. The study, taken as a whole, reports: Without pretreatment biopsies, baseline tumor clonotype presence was undetermined. In blood, top tumor clones expanded by 2 weeks, shrinking by 4.

This clone is a singleton in its sample. What it recognizes is unknown. Profiled with immunoSEQ multiplex PCR; TCRdb holds only in-frame clones, not every one. This sample has just over 95,000 clones, with around 80% found just once. The germline CDR1 and CDR2 sequences are MGHRA and YSYEKL. Trimming pared 4 bases from V and 1 base from J, leaving 19 bases between. There are 17 residues in the CDR3. Time point specified: blood 4 weeks post-SBRT, at nephrectomy. Described treatment: 15 Gy SBRT to primary tumor, nephrectomy 4 weeks later. Blood was sampled at baseline, 2 weeks and 4 weeks after SBRT. This receptor was taken from a man in his 60s with renal cell carcinoma. Source: blood, taken from a patient whose treatment included radiotherapy and nephrectomy. This sequence joins TRBV4-1 and TRBJ2-5, with D possibly matching TRBD2 (6 bases). The chain's CDR3 is CASSPRGDGRSQETQYF. CDR3 sequence (DNA): TGCGCCAGCAGCCCCCGGGGTGACGGGAGAAGCCAAGAGACCCAGTACTTC.